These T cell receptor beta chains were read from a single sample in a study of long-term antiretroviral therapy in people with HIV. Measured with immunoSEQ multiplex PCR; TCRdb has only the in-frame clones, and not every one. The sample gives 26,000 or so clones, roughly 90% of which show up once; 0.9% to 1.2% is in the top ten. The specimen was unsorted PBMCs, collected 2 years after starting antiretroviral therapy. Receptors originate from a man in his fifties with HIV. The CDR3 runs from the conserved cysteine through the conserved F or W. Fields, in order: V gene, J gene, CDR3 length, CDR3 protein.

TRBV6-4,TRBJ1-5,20,CASSEKGQGYRGSSNQPQHF
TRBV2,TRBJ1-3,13,CASSEAGRNTIYF
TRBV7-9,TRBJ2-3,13,CASSLSSTDTQYF
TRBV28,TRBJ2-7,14,CASSLGRNLYEQYF
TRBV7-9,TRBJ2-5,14,CASSLSTNQETQYF
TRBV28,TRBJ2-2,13,CASTRDNTGELFF
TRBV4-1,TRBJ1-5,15,CASSHGQDSNQPQHF
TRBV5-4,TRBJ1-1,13,CASSSDYNTEAFF
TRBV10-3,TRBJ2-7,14,CAISLDRDTDEQYF
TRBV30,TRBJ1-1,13,CAWTRRVNTEAFF
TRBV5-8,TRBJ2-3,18,CASSVEAGREGHRDTQYF
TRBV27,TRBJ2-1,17,CASSPRTLVLAGDEQFF
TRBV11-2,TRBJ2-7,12,CASGETGHEQYF
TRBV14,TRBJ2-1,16,CASSQKGGREFNEQFF
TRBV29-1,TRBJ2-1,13,CSVEPGLHNEQFF
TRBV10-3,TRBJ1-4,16,CAISKGEVKTNEKLFF